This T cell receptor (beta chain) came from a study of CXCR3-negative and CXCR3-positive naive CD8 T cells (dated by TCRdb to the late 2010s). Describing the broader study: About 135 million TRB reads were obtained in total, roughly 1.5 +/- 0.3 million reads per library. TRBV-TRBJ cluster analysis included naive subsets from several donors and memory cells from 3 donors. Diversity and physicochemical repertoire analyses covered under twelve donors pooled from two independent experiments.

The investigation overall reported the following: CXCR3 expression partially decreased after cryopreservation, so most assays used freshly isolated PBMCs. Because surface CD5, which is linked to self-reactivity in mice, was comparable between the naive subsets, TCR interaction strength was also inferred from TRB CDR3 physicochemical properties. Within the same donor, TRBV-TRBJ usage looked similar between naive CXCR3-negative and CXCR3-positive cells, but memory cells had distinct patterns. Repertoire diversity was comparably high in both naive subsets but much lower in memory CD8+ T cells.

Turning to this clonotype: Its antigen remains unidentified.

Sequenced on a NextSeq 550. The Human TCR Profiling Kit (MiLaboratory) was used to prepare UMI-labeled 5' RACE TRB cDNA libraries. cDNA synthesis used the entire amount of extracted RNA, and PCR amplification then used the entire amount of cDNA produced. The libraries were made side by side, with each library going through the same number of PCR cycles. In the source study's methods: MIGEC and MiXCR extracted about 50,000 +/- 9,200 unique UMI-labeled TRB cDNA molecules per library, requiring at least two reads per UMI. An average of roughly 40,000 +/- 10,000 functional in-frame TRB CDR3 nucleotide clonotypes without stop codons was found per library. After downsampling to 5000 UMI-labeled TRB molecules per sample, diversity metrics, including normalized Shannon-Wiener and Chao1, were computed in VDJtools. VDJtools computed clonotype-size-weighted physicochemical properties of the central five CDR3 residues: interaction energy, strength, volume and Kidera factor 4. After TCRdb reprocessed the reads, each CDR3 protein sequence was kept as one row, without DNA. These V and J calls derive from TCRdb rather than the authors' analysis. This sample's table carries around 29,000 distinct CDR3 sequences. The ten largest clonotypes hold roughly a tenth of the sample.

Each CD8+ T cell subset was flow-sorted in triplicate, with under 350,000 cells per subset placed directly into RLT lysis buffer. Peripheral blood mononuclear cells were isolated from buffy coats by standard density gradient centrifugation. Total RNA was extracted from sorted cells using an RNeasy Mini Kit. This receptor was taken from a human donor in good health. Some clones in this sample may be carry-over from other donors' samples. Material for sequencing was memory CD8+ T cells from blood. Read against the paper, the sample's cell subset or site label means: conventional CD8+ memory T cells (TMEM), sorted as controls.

The CDR3 protein: CASSPAVTGQYLSYEQYF. The chain links TRBV14 with TRBJ2-7; TCRdb's D call of TRBD1 is untestable without DNA. CDR1 and CDR2 (SGHDN, FVKESK) derive from the germline V gene. Inclusive of the bounding cysteine and phenylalanine, the CDR3 is 18 residues long. The record lacks a DNA sequence.